One TCR beta chain is described in this entry. Antigen unknown. These data originate in a study of T cell responses to AZD1222 COVID-19 vaccine. Study observations and caveats: As reported, nearly half of all spike-specific TCRs target variant regions that are unmutated. White British donors predominated, females outnumbered males, and clonal diversity was possibly underestimated. Repertoires were collected only later (after the peak T cell response had occurred).

Measured with immunoSEQ multiplex PCR; TCRdb has only the in-frame clones, and not every one. This table has 15,000 to 20,000 clones, 60% to 85% appearing once. It was second doses at about 4 or about 12 weeks that were pooled. The receptor comes from an adult who received the AZD1222 COVID-19 vaccine. This sample comprised peripheral blood, obtained 28 days after the second AZD1222 dose.

The CDR3 sequence: CASSGRETHGYTF. The DNA for the CDR3 is TGTGCCAGTAGCGGGCGGGAGACCCATGGCTACACCTTC. The rearrangement joins TRBV19 to TRBJ1-2, with D hard to call. This CDR3 has 13 amino acids. Germline V gene data show CDR1 as LNHDA and CDR2 as SQIVND (reference sequence). Trimming stripped 6 bases from V and 6 bases from J, with 14 bases between.